Below, 6 T cell receptor beta chains from the same sample are listed, as sequenced in a study of blood T cell repertoires in COVID-19. Here immunoSEQ multiplex PCR was the method, and the copy in TCRdb shows in-frame clones only, minus some. In the table there are 75,000 or so clones, 88% of which are singletons. The material sequenced was peripheral blood. All receptors derive from a man between 70 and 80 years old with acute or convalescent COVID-19.

This chain joins TRBV18 and TRBJ2-2; D is undetermined. Trimming cost V 2 bases and J 1 base, with 8 bases left between them. The CDR3 contains 15 residues. CDR1 and CDR2 (germline): KGHSH, LQKENI. As DNA, the CDR3 is TGTGCCAGCTCACCATATACAGAGAACACCGGGGAGCTGTTTTTT. Amino acid sequence: CASSPYTENTGELFF.

Comment on this clone: The junction differs from germline at one of its ends, possibly a read error. The chain employs TRBV28 and TRBJ1-2, with 8 bases matching TRBD1. Germline V gives CDR1 MDHEN, CDR2 SYDVKM. The CDR3 sequence is 15 residues long. In DNA form, the CDR3 reads TGTGCTAGCAGTGCCCCGGACAGGGAGGTTACTGGCTACACCTTC. Protein: CASSAPDREVTGYTF.

The chain has TRBV6-5 and TRBJ1-1; no clear D. V was cut by 6 bases and J by 1 base, with 12 bases left in between. This CDR3 spans 14 amino acids. CDR1 MNHEY and CDR2 SVGAGI come from the germline V gene. CDR3 nucleotide sequence: TGTGCCAGCAGGAGGTCTCTCGGGAACACTGAAGCTTTCTTT. Translation: CASRRSLGNTEAFF.

The chain carries TRBV28 and TRBJ2-1; 12 nucleotides agree with TRBD2. The germline V gene encodes CDR1 MDHEN and CDR2 SYDVKM. The CDR3 runs 18 residues. Losses at the gene ends were 1 base for V and 4 bases for J; bases not matched to a gene: 8. The CDR3 sequence is CASSLYRTSGTKYNEQFF. CDR3 nucleotide sequence: TGTGCCAGCAGTTTATACCGGACTAGCGGGACTAAATACAATGAGCAGTTCTTC.

V and J are TRBV6-5 and TRBJ1-4; TRBD1 matches 10 bases. V shed 5 bases, J shed 8 bases, and the junction held 5 bases outside the gene matches. Germline loops: CDR1 MNHEY, CDR2 SVGAGI. CDR3 length: 14 amino acids. The chain's CDR3 is CASSRQGAQEKLFF. In nucleotides, the CDR3 is TGTGCCAGCAGTCGACAGGGGGCACAGGAAAAACTGTTTTTT.

The gene calls are TRBV14 and TRBJ2-7; 9 bases align to TRBD1. The CDR3 sequence is 15 residues long. V dropped 5 bases and J dropped 3; count of bases not matched to a gene: 8. Germline V gene data show CDR1 as SGHDN and CDR2 as FVKESK. The CDR3 nucleotides read TGTGCCAGCAGCGATGCGGGACAGGGAAGCTACGAGCAGTACTTC. Translation gives CASSDAGQGSYEQYF. Full variable domain (remainder filled in from reference TRBV14 and TRBJ2-7): EAGVTQFPSHSVIEKGQTVTLRCDPISGHDNLYWYRRVMGKEIKFLLHFVKESKQDESGMPNNRFLAERTGGTYSTLKVQPAELEDSGVYFCASSDAGQGSYEQYFGPGTRLTVT.